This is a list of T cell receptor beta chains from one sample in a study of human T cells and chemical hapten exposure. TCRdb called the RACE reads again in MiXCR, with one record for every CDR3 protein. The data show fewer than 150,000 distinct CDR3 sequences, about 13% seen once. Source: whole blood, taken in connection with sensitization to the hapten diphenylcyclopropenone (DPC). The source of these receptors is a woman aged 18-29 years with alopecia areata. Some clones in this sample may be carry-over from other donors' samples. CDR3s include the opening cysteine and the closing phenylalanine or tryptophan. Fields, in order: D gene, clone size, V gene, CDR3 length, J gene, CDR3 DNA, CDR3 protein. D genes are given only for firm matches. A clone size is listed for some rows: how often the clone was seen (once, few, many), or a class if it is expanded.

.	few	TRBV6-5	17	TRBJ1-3	TGTGCCAGCAGTTCCTCCGGGGTGGTCGGCTCTGGAAACACCATATATTTT	CASSSSGVVGSGNTIYF
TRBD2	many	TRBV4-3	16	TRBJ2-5	TGCGCCAGCAGCCAAGGGATAGCGGGGGATCAAGAGACCCAGTACTTC	CASSQGIAGDQETQYF
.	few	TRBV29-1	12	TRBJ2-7	TGCAGCGTATTGGACAGATCCTACGAGCAGTACTTC	CSVLDRSYEQYF
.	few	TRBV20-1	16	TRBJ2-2	TGCAGTGCTAGAGACGGGGACCTGCGGGACACCGGGGAGCTGTTTTTT	CSARDGDLRDTGELFF
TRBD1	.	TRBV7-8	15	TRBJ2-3	TGTGCCAGCAGCTCCTTGACAGGGAAAAGACATACGCAGTATTTT	CASSSLTGKRHTQYF
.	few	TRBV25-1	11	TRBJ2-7	TGTGCCAGCAGTGTCTACAGCGAGCAGTACTTC	CASSVYSEQYF
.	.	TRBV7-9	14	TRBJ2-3	TGTGCCAGCAGCCCCGCTGCGAACCCAGATACGCAGTATTTT	CASSPAANPDTQYF
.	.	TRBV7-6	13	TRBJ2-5	TGTGCCAGCAGCGAAGACACCCAAGAGACCCAGTACTTC	CASSEDTQETQYF
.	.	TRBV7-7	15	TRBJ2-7	TGTGCCAGCAGCTTAGCGTTGGGTAGCTCCTACGAGCAGTACTTC	CASSLALGSSYEQYF
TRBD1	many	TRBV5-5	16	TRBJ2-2	TGTGCCAGCAGCACCTGGGACAGACAATACACCGGGGAGCTGTTTTTT	CASSTWDRQYTGELFF
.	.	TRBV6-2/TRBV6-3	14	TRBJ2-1	TGTGCCAGCCGAGGACAGGTCGGGGGCAATGAGCAGTTCTTC	CASRGQVGGNEQFF
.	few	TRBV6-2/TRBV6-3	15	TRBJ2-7	TGTGCCAGCAACTATAAACAGGGACCCCCCTACGAGCAGTACTTC	CASNYKQGPPYEQYF
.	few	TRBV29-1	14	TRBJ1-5	TGCAGCGTCACCGTCGGGACAAACAATCAGCCCCAGCATTTT	CSVTVGTNNQPQHF
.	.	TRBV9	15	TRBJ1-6	TGTGCCAGCAGCGTAGGGACTCAGCGAAATTCACCCCTCCACTTT	CASSVGTQRNSPLHF
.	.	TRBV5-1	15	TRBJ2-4	TGCGCCAGCAGCCCCTTTACCGGGACGGACCTTATTCAGTACTTC	CASSPFTGTDLIQYF
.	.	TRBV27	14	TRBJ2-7	TGTGCCAGCAGTTTAAACAGGGCTTCCTACGAGCAGTACTTC	CASSLNRASYEQYF
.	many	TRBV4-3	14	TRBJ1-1	TGCGCCAGCAGCCAAGACCCACAGGGCACTGAAGCTTTCTTT	CASSQDPQGTEAFF
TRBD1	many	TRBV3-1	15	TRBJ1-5	TGTGCCAGCAGCTCAACAGGGGGCCGTGGTCAGCCCCAGCATTTT	CASSSTGGRGQPQHF
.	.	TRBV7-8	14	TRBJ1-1	TGTGCCAGCAGCTCTCGGGGGCTTGACCCTGAAGCTTTCTTT	CASSSRGLDPEAFF
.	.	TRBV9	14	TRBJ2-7	TGTGCCAGCAGCGTAGGGGCCGGTTCCTACGAGCAGTACTTC	CASSVGAGSYEQYF
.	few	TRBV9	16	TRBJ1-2	TGTGCCAGCAGCCCCGAAGCTCAGGGGTCGCGCTATGGCTACACCTTC	CASSPEAQGSRYGYTF
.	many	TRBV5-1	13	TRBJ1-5	TGCGCCAGCAGCCCTGAGGGGGTTCAGCCCCAGCATTTT	CASSPEGVQPQHF
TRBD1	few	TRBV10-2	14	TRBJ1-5	TGCGCCAGCAACCCATACGCAGGGGGTCAGCCCCAGCATTTT	CASNPYAGGQPQHF
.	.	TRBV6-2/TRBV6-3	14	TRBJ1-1	TGTGCCAGCAGTTACGGGCGAATGAACACTGAAGCTTTCTTT	CASSYGRMNTEAFF
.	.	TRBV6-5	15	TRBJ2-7	TGTGCCAGCAGTTACTCGACGGCCAGCTCCTACGAGCAGTACTTC	CASSYSTASSYEQYF
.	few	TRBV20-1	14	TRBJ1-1	TGCAGTGCGGTCGCCAGGGGTTTGGACACTGAAGCTTTCTTT	CSAVARGLDTEAFF
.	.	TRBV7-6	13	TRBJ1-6	TGTGCCAGCAAATGGGGGTCCAGTTCACCCCTCCACTTT	CASKWGSSSPLHF
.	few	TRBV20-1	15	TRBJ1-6	TGCAGTGCTAGAGTCGACGGTACTCGTAATTCACCCCTCCACTTT	CSARVDGTRNSPLHF
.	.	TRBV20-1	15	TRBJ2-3	TGCAGTGCTAGTCCCCCAGGGGCGCAGACAGATACGCAGTATTTT	CSASPPGAQTDTQYF
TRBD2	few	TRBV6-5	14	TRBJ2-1	TGTGCCAGCAGTTTCCTAGCGGGGGTAAATGAGCAGTTCTTC	CASSFLAGVNEQFF
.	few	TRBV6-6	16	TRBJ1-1	TGTGCCAGCCACACCGGGAGGGGAGGGGGTGGCACTGAAGCTTTCTTT	CASHTGRGGGGTEAFF
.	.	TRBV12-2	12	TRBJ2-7	TGTGCAAGTCGCTCACCCACCTACGAGCAGTACTTC	CASRSPTYEQYF
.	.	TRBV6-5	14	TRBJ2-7	TGTGCCAGCAGTTACTCGGGGCGGGGTTACGAGCAGTACTTC	CASSYSGRGYEQYF
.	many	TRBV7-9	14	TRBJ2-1	TGTGCCAGCAGCTCGCTCCAGGAGAACAATGAGCAGTTCTTC	CASSSLQENNEQFF
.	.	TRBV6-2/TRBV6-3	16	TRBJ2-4	TGTGCCAGCACCCTGGGCCACCTTGCGGCCAAAAACATTCAGTACTTC	CASTLGHLAAKNIQYF
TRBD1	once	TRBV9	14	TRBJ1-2	TGTGCCAGCAGCAGGACAGGGGGTATGGTTGGCTACACCTTC	CASSRTGGMVGYTF
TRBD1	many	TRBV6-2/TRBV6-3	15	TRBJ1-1	TGTGCCAGCAGTCCACACGACAGGGGGAACACTGAAGCTTTCTTT	CASSPHDRGNTEAFF
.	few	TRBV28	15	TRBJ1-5	TGTGCCAGTAACGTACGTGAACTTGGGAATCAGCCCCAGCATTTT	CASNVRELGNQPQHF
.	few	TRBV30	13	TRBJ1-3	TGTGCCTGGAGTGCCTCATCTGGAAACACCATATATTTT	CAWSASSGNTIYF
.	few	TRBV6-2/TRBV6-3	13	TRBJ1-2	TGTGCCAGCGGGTTGTCAGGGGCGAGAGGCTACACCTTC	CASGLSGARGYTF
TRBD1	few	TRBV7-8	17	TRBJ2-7	TGTGCCAGCAGCTTATTCGCGATCGGGACAGGGGGTGGTGAGCAGTACTTC	CASSLFAIGTGGGEQYF
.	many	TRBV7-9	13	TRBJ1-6	TGTGCCAGCAGCGGCGAGTCGGATTCACCCCTCCACTTT	CASSGESDSPLHF
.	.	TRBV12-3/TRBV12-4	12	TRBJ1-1	TGTGCCAGCAGTTTCGCAAACACTGAAGCTTTCTTT	CASSFANTEAFF
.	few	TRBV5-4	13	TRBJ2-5	TGTGCCAGCAGCGCCTGGACAGAAGAGACCCAGTACTTC	CASSAWTEETQYF
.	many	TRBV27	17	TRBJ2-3	TGTGCCAGCAGTTTGTCTCCGTCTAGCACCAGCACAGATACGCAGTATTTT	CASSLSPSSTSTDTQYF
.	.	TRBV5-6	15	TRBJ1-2	TGTGCCAGCAGCTTGAAGGGACTGGCTGGCGATGGCTACACCTTC	CASSLKGLAGDGYTF
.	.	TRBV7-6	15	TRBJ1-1	TGTGCCAGCAGCTCCGGACTTCTGATGAACACTGAAGCTTTCTTT	CASSSGLLMNTEAFF
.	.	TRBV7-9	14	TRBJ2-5	TGTGCCAGCAGCTTATCCGGGGCCGGAGAGACCCAGTACTTC	CASSLSGAGETQYF
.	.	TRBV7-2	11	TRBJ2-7	TGTGCCAGCAATGCGGGCTACGAGCAGTACTTC	CASNAGYEQYF
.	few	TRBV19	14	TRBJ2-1	TGTGCCAGTACCTCGGTGACGGCCAATGGGGAGCAGTTCTTC	CASTSVTANGEQFF
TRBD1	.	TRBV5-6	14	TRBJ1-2	TGTGCCAGCAGCCGGGACAGCCACAACTATGGCTACACCTTC	CASSRDSHNYGYTF
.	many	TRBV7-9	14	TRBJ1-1	TGTGCCAGCAGCCTAACCAATACGAACACTGAAGCTTTCTTT	CASSLTNTNTEAFF
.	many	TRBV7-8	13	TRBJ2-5	TGTGCCAGCAGCTTCGAGACAGTCGAGACCCAGTACTTC	CASSFETVETQYF
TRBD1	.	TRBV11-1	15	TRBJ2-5	TGTGCCAGCAGCCTCCAGGACAGGAGGAAAGAGACCCAGTACTTC	CASSLQDRRKETQYF
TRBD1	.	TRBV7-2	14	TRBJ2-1	TGTGCCAGCAGCCTTGACCACAGGGGCAATGAGCAGTTCTTC	CASSLDHRGNEQFF
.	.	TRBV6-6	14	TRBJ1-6	TGTGCCAGCAGTTACTCCGGGCCAAATTCACCCCTCCACTTT	CASSYSGPNSPLHF
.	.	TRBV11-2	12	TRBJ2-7	TGTGCCAGCAGCTTCAACCTTGCCGAGCAGTACTTC	CASSFNLAEQYF
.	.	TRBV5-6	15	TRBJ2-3	TGTGCCAGCAGCTTTGGGGTTACTAGCACAGATACGCAGTATTTT	CASSFGVTSTDTQYF
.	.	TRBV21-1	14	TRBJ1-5	TGTGCCAGCAGCAAACTCTTCGTCTTTCAGCCCCAGCATTTT	CASSKLFVFQPQHF
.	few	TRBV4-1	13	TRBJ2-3	TGCGCCAGCAGCCACCTACATAGGCCGGGGCGTTATTTT	CASSHLHRPGRYF